These 31 T cell receptor beta chains were sequenced from one sample in a study of blood T cell repertoires in COVID-19. The table came from immunoSEQ multiplex PCR; TCRdb's copy has only in-frame clones and leaves some out. The sample records tens of thousands of clones, more than 75% being singletons. Sequencing input: peripheral blood. Receptors were obtained from a human donor in a cohort sampled during active COVID-19.

The gene calls are TRBV6-5 and TRBJ2-5, with 8 bases aligning to TRBD1. In germline, CDR1 is MNHEY, CDR2 SVGAGI. This CDR3 comprises 15 residues. Trimming cost V 7 bases and J 4 bases; bases outside gene matches: 11. CDR3 nucleotides: TGTGCCAGCACCTCCGCCCCAGACAGGGGAGAGACCCAGTACTTC. Protein: CASTSAPDRGETQYF.

The chain uses TRBV11-3 and TRBJ2-2; a possible D gene is TRBD1 (6 bases). V lost 4 bases and J lost 6, with 15 bases in between. CDR1 is SGHNT, CDR2 YENEEA, per germline. The CDR3 covers 15 residues. The CDR3 region is CASSSRTAHAGELFF. CDR3 in DNA: TGTGCCAGCAGCTCCCGGACAGCCCACGCCGGGGAGCTGTTTTTT.

The gene calls are TRBV9 and TRBJ2-3; TRBD2 matches at 7 bases. This CDR3 has 16 amino acids. Trimming removed 0 bases from V and 4 bases from J; junction bases left unmatched: 8. Germline lookup yields CDR1 SGDLS and CDR2 YYNGEE. CDR3 sequence reads: CASSVAAGQMADTQYF. The CDR3 coding sequence is TGTGCCAGCAGCGTAGCAGCGGGGCAGATGGCAGATACGCAGTATTTT.

The chain joins TRBV4-1 to TRBJ2-1; 10 positions match TRBD2. The length of the CDR3 is 18 residues. Trimming removed 4 bases from V and 0 bases from J; junction bases left unmatched: 9. In germline, CDR1 is MGHRA, CDR2 YSYEKL. The CDR3 region is CASSLGHSGGSSYNEQFF. For the CDR3, the DNA is TGCGCCAGCAGCCTCGGACATAGCGGGGGGAGCTCCTACAATGAGCAGTTCTTC.

V and J are TRBV6-5 and TRBJ2-7; 7 bases map to TRBD1. V was clipped by 6 bases and J by 6 bases; unmatched bases: 14. This CDR3 comprises 15 residues. The germline CDR1 and CDR2 sequences are MNHEY and SVGAGI. Written as DNA, the CDR3 is TGTGCCAGCAGATCCGGGCCACAGGGGTTCTCCGAGCAGTACTTC. As protein: CASRSGPQGFSEQYF.

V and J are TRBV2 and TRBJ1-5; maybe TRBD1 (6 bases). The V gene's germline CDR1 is SNHLY and CDR2 FYNNEI. The CDR3 runs 13 residues. Deletions cut 8 bases from V and 5 bases from J, with 13 bases between. CDR3 residues: CASCYREDQPQHF. CDR3 sequence (DNA): TGTGCCAGCTGCTACAGGGAAGATCAGCCCCAGCATTTT.

The chain employs TRBV19 and TRBJ1-2; D gene unclear. The CDR3 runs 13 residues. Germline V gene data show CDR1 as LNHDA and CDR2 as SQIVND (reference sequence). Trimming removed 3 bases at V and 3 bases at J, with 8 bases between. The CDR3 region has the DNA TGTGCCAGTAGTATTAGCGCTGACTATGGCTACACCTTC. It encodes CASSISADYGYTF.

This chain links TRBV9 with TRBJ2-1; TRBD2 matches at 9 bases. The trim removed 0 bases at V and 2 bases at J, leaving 18 bases unmatched. Germline assignment: CDR1 SGDLS and CDR2 YYNGEE. This CDR3 is built from 21 residues. The CDR3 DNA reads TGTGCCAGCAGCGTAGGAGAACAATCGAGCGGGGGGTCCGGACCCTACAATGAGCAGTTCTTC. This codes for CASSVGEQSSGGSGPYNEQFF.

The chain combines TRBV19 with TRBJ1-2; D remains unclear. Germline V lookup: CDR1 LNHDA, CDR2 SQIVND (reference sequence). The CDR3 contains 18 residues. Deletions cut 0 bases from V and 8 bases from J, with 25 bases between. The CDR3 spells CASSIDPGSRLVSGGYTF. CDR3 sequence (DNA): TGTGCCAGTAGTATAGATCCTGGGAGCAGGCTGGTGTCGGGAGGCTACACCTTC.

This clone was counted only a few times. The V and J genes are TRBV2 and TRBJ1-1; 8 positions match TRBD1. The CDR3 totals 14 residues. V was pared by 7 bases and J by 4 bases, with 8 bases of the junction left unmatched. Germline CDR1 reads SNHLY; CDR2 reads FYNNEI. CDR3 sequence reads: CASIRGQGGTEAFF. CDR3 nucleotide sequence: TGTGCCAGCATCAGAGGACAGGGTGGCACTGAAGCTTTCTTT.

V is TRBV7-3 and J is TRBJ2-6; perhaps TRBD2 as D (6 bases). Trimming pared 5 bases from V and 2 bases from J, leaving 19 bases between. This CDR3 has 18 residues. Germline V lookup: CDR1 SGHTA, CDR2 FQGTGA. CDR3 DNA: TGTGCCAGCAGCCCCCTCGGGAGCCGTTATACTGGGGCCAACGTCCTGACTTTC. Its protein is CASSPLGSRYTGANVLTF.

The chain uses TRBV18 and TRBJ2-5; possible D gene TRBD1, 6 bases. Trimming cost V 7 bases and J 4 bases, with 19 bases left between them. Germline V gene sequence: CDR1 KGHSH, CDR2 LQKENI. This CDR3 spans 15 amino acids. The CDR3 is CASLERDTGIETQYF. CDR3 nucleotides: TGTGCCAGCTTAGAACGGGACACCGGGATAGAGACCCAGTACTTC. The full variable domain, completed using reference TRBV18 and TRBJ2-5, is NAGVMQNPRHLVRRRGQEARLRCSPMKGHSHVYWYRQLPEEGLKFMVYLQKENIIDESGMPKERFSAEFPKEGPSILRIQQVVRGDSAAYFCASLERDTGIETQYFGPGTRLLVL.

In its sample, this clone was seen a few times. This chain joins TRBV18 and TRBJ2-7; 8 bases fit TRBD1. This CDR3 comprises 14 residues. CDR1 is KGHSH, CDR2 LQKENI, per germline. Losses at the gene ends were 4 bases for V and 5 bases for J; bases not matched to a gene: 7. The CDR3 here is CASSLPGQANEQYF. Written as DNA, the CDR3 is TGTGCCAGCTCACTACCGGGACAGGCGAACGAGCAGTACTTC.

The chain links TRBV7-2 to TRBJ2-3; 8 nucleotides match TRBD2. Trimming at V came to 0 bases and at J to 4 bases, leaving 6 bases not matched to a gene. Germline CDR1 and CDR2: SGHTA and FQGNSA. The CDR3 is 16 residues long. The CDR3 spells CASSLAQGTRADTQYF. DNA of the CDR3: TGTGCCAGCAGCTTAGCGCAAGGGACTAGAGCAGATACGCAGTATTTT.

V gene TRBV30 combines with J gene TRBJ1-1; tentatively, D is TRBD1 (6 bases). Germline values: CDR1 GTSNPN, CDR2 SVGIG (reference sequence). Trimming cost V 4 bases and J 1 base, with 10 bases left between them. The CDR3 sequence is 13 residues long. CDR3 sequence reads: CAWTGQKNTEAFF. The CDR3 nucleotides read TGTGCCTGGACCGGACAGAAGAACACTGAAGCTTTCTTT.

CDR3 amino acids: CASSHYGGSNYGYTF. CDR3 coding DNA: TGTGCCAGCAGCCACTACGGCGGGTCTAACTATGGCTACACCTTC. This rearrangement joins TRBV7-9 to TRBJ1-2; D is uncertain. The CDR3 length is 15 residues. Trimming shortened V by 5 bases and J by 0 bases, and 13 bases separated the two germline ends. Germline V gene sequence: CDR1 SEHNR, CDR2 FQNEAQ (reference sequence).

The chain has TRBV12-2 and TRBJ2-7; the table's D gene call, TRBD1, was not cross checked with the DNA. TRBV12-2 is a pseudogene. This CDR3 has 14 amino acids. In nucleotides, the CDR3 is TGTGCAAGTCGCCTCCCTGCGTGGGGGCGCGAGCAGTACTTC. Translation gives CASRLPAWGREQYF.

The V call is TRBV7-2, the J call TRBJ2-5; D may be TRBD1 (5 bases). Germline CDR1 is SGHTA and CDR2 is FQGNSA. CDR3 length: 13 residues. V dropped 7 bases and J dropped 4 bases, with 13 bases sitting between them. This chain's CDR3 is CASTGGRVETQYF. In DNA, the CDR3 is TGTGCCAGCACCGGCGGCAGGGTAGAGACCCAGTACTTC.

V is TRBV6-5 and J is TRBJ2-1, with D hard to call. V lost 11 bases and J lost 5, with 13 bases in between. Germline-derived CDR1 and CDR2 are MNHEY and SVGAGI. The CDR3 covers 12 residues. The CDR3 nucleotides read TGTGCCTCCCAGGATCAAAACAATGAGCAGTTCTTC. Protein: CASQDQNNEQFF.

The rearrangement uses TRBV19 and TRBJ1-5, with TRBD1 identical over 12 bases. Germline V lookup: CDR1 LNHDA, CDR2 SQIVND (reference sequence). The trim removed 7 bases at V and 7 bases at J, leaving 14 bases unmatched. The CDR3 extends over 17 amino acids. CDR3 coding DNA: TGTGCCAGTACCCCAACCGGGACAGGGGGCGTTGACCAGCCCCAGCATTTT. Encoded protein: CASTPTGTGGVDQPQHF. Drawing the rest from reference TRBV19 and TRBJ1-5, the complete variable domain is DGGITQSPKYLFRKEGQNVTLSCEQNLNHDAMYWYRQDPGQGLRLIYYSQIVNDFQKGDIAEGYSVSREKKESFPLTVTSAQKNPTAFYLCASTPTGTGGVDQPQHFGDGTRLSIL.

This chain connects TRBV4-3 to TRBJ2-1, with 8 positions matching TRBD2. Trimming took 4 bases from V and 8 from J; bases not matched to a gene: 13. The V gene's germline CDR1 is LGHNA and CDR2 YSLEER. The CDR3 has 16 amino acids. CDR3 protein: CASSRLSAGAGDEQFF. For the CDR3, the DNA is TGCGCCAGCAGCCGACTCTCAGCGGGGGCCGGCGATGAGCAGTTCTTC.

This clone was seen a few times. CDR3 residues: CARSLVKPGELFF. CDR3 coding DNA: TGTGCCAGATCCTTAGTCAAGCCCGGGGAGCTGTTTTTT. The chain couples TRBV6-4 to TRBJ2-2; D call uncertain. In germline, CDR1 is MRHNA, CDR2 SNTAGT. The CDR3 runs 13 residues. V was trimmed by 9 bases and J by 6 bases, leaving 14 bases between them.

The chain's CDR3 is CASSPPLTGTSTDTQYF. CDR3 in DNA: TGTGCCAGCAGTCCTCCCTTGACAGGGACTAGCACAGATACGCAGTATTTT. The chain uses TRBV28 and TRBJ2-3; weak D call: TRBD1 (7 bases). V lost 5 bases, J lost 0 bases, and 18 bases lay in between. There are 17 residues in the CDR3. CDR1 is MDHEN and CDR2 is SYDVKM in the germline V gene. Variable domain in full (rest from reference TRBV28 and TRBJ2-3): DVKVTQSSRYLVKRTGEKVFLECVQDMDHENMFWYRQDPGLGLRLIYFSYDVKMKEKGDIPEGYSVSREKKERFSLILESASTNQTSMYLCASSPPLTGTSTDTQYFGPGTRLTVL.

V gene TRBV2 combines with J gene TRBJ2-5; the D gene is possibly TRBD1 (5 bases). The CDR3 consists of 14 residues. In germline, CDR1 is SNHLY, CDR2 FYNNEI. V was shortened by 3 bases and J by 5 bases, with 13 bases between the two germline ends. The CDR3 bases are TGTGCCAGCAGTGACGGGCAGGGTCCCGAGACCCAGTACTTC. Its translation is CASSDGQGPETQYF.

The chain employs TRBV5-4 and TRBJ2-4, with D possibly TRBD1 on 6 matching bases. Deletions cut 4 bases from V and 4 bases from J, with 15 bases between. The CDR3 is made up of 15 amino acids. Germline values: CDR1 SGHNT, CDR2 YYREEE (reference sequence). The CDR3 bases are TGTGCCAGCAGCCCCAGGGGAGCCACTAAAAACATTCAGTACTTC. Protein product: CASSPRGATKNIQYF.

The chain links TRBV7-2 to TRBJ2-1; 9 bases are shared with TRBD2. CDR3 length: 15 residues. Germline trimming cut 1 base from V and 7 bases from J; bases unmatched to any gene: 5. Germline V gives CDR1 SGHTA, CDR2 FQGNSA. The CDR3 nucleotides are TGTGCCAGCAGCTTAGTTGCGGGGGGGACTAATGAGCAGTTCTTC. It specifies CASSLVAGGTNEQFF.

The rearrangement joins TRBV6-5 to TRBJ1-3; D might be TRBD1 (5 bases). V was shortened by 8 bases and J by 0 bases, with 11 bases between the two germline ends. This CDR3 has 14 residues. Germline CDR1 reads MNHEY; CDR2 reads SVGAGI. CDR3 residues: CASGWGDSGNTIYF. CDR3 nucleotide sequence: TGTGCCAGCGGTTGGGGCGACTCTGGAAACACCATATATTTT.

This chain links TRBV7-2 with TRBJ2-7, with TRBD2 identical over 7 bases. CDR1 SGHTA and CDR2 FQGNSA come from the germline V gene. Trimming took 5 bases from V and 0 from J; bases not matched to a gene: 10. The CDR3 covers 16 residues. In nucleotides, the CDR3 is TGTGCCAGCAGCCCCCCGTTGGGGGGGTTCTCCTACGAGCAGTACTTC. Amino acid sequence: CASSPPLGGFSYEQYF.

The V call is TRBV30, the J call TRBJ1-2; TRBD1 aligns across 8 bases. Germline trimming cut 2 bases from V and 5 bases from J; bases unmatched to any gene: 10. Looked up from germline, CDR1 is GTSNPN and CDR2 is SVGIG (reference sequence). This CDR3 region has 15 residues. CDR3 coding DNA: TGTGCCTGGAGTAGACAGGGGTTAGGAGGGTATGGCTACACCTTC. The encoded protein is CAWSRQGLGGYGYTF.

The chain couples TRBV27 to TRBJ1-6; D might be TRBD1 (6 bases). V lost 3 bases and J 9 bases, leaving 15 bases between the germline ends. Germline CDR1 MNHEY, CDR2 SMNVEV (reference sequence). This CDR3 has 15 residues. The CDR3 spells CASSFGRGGGSPLHF. As DNA, the CDR3 is TGTGCCAGCAGTTTTGGCAGGGGTGGAGGTTCACCCCTCCACTTT.

The chain is built from TRBV15 and TRBJ1-2, with a weak D call TRBD1 (5 bases). Trimming pared 1 base from V and 7 bases from J, leaving 10 bases between. Germline V gene data show CDR1 as LNHNV and CDR2 as YYDKDF (reference sequence). The CDR3 spans 13 residues. CDR3 loop: CATSRGGVGGYTF. The CDR3 DNA reads as TGTGCCACCAGCAGAGGGGGCGTCGGTGGCTACACCTTC.